These 8 T cell receptor beta chains came from one sample sequenced in a study of T-cell reconstitution after alpha-beta-depleted transplantation in children. Molecular barcoding with unique molecular identifiers was used for the TCRbeta library. From the PCR reads, TCRdb called clonotypes with MiXCR, one entry per CDR3 protein. The sample carries about 610,000 distinct CDR3 sequences, approximately 10% recorded once. The source material was PBMCs from the stem cell graft donor, sampled from the stem cell graft. These receptors all stem from a human donor who donated a stem cell graft to a child with acute myeloid leukemia.

This chain connects TRBV10-3 to TRBJ2-4; 10 nucleotides line up with TRBD2. The CDR3 is 15 amino acids. CDR1 is ENHRY and CDR2 is SYGVKD in the germline V gene. The V segment lost 6 bases and the J segment 7 bases; nucleotides outside the gene matches: 9. The CDR3 region has the DNA TGTGCCATCAGGGCCGGGGGGACTAGCGTTAACATTCAGTACTTC. This sequence encodes CAIRAGGTSVNIQYF.

The chain couples TRBV20-1 to TRBJ1-5; D might be TRBD1 (5 bases). The CDR3 loop spans 19 amino acids. Trimming took 0 bases from V and 0 from J, leaving 21 bases between them. Per germline, CDR1 DFQATT and CDR2 SNEGSKA (reference sequence). The DNA of the CDR3 is TGCAGTGCTAGAGATCGGTATCGGGGGACGGGATATAGCAATCAGCCCCAGCATTTT. Encoded protein: CSARDRYRGTGYSNQPQHF.

This clonotype was detected ten times or more. This chain connects TRBV5-5 to TRBJ2-1; TRBD2 matches 7 bases. V was clipped by 4 bases and J by 2 bases; unmatched bases: 9. This CDR3 is 16 amino acids long. The germline gives CDR1 SGHKS, CDR2 YYEKEE (reference sequence). CDR3: CASSNPSAGAYNEQFF. CDR3 DNA: TGTGCCAGCAGCAACCCTAGTGCGGGAGCCTACAATGAGCAGTTCTTC. Combining the CDR3 with reference TRBV5-5 and TRBJ2-1 gives the whole variable domain DAGVTQSPTHLIKTRGQQVTLRCSPISGHKSVSWYQQVLGQGPQFIFQYYEKEERGRGNFPDRFSARQFPNYSSELNVNALLLGDSALYLCASSNPSAGAYNEQFFGPGTRLTVL.

The chain uses TRBV6-2 or TRBV6-3 and TRBJ2-2, with 8 bases matching TRBD2. V trimming: 4 bases; J trimming: 2 bases; junction bases outside the gene matches: 15. The germline gives CDR1 MNHEY, CDR2 SVGEGT. This CDR3 region has 19 residues. CDR3 in DNA: TGTGCCAGCAGTTCCGACCCGAGGGGCAGCGGGAGAAACACCGGGGAGCTGTTTTTT. It specifies CASSSDPRGSGRNTGELFF.

Regarding this clonotype: The CDR3 ends on some other residue instead of the conserved phenylalanine or tryptophan, so this is likely a read error. The V gene is TRBV20-1, the J gene TRBJ1-5, with TRBD1 as a possible D gene (6 bases). Germline CDR1 is DFQATT and CDR2 is SNEGSKA (reference sequence). The CDR3 has 16 residues. As DNA, the CDR3 is TGCTGTGCTAGAGGGGGAGGGCTAAATAGCAATCAGCCCCAGCATTCT. Translation: CCARGGGLNSNQPQHS.

This clonotype was observed a few times. This sequence joins TRBV20-1 and TRBJ1-1; tentatively, D is TRBD1 (6 bases). CDR3 size: 18 residues. The V end was cut by 3 bases, the J end by 4 bases, with 27 bases between. Germline CDR1 DFQATT, CDR2 SNEGSKA (reference sequence). The CDR3 spells CSASNPQPGHSMSTEAFF. The CDR3 DNA follows: TGCAGTGCTAGTAACCCTCAACCGGGACACTCCATGAGCACTGAAGCTTTCTTT.

This clonotype was recorded many times. The V gene is TRBV4-3, the J gene TRBJ2-5; 8 bases fit TRBD2. The CDR3 length is 17 residues. Germline loops: CDR1 LGHNA, CDR2 YSLEER. V lost 4 bases, J lost 5 bases, and 15 bases stayed unmatched. CDR3 sequence (DNA): TGCGCCAGCAGCCTGACTTTAGGGAGCGGGAGCCGGGAGACCCAGTACTTC. The encoded protein is CASSLTLGSGSRETQYF.

This clonotype has a handful of counts. The rearrangement joins TRBV20-1 to TRBJ2-6; D gene unclear. Germline V gene lookup returns CDR1 DFQATT and CDR2 SNEGSKA (reference sequence). Trimming took 0 bases from V and 0 from J, leaving 24 bases between them. CDR3 length: 21 amino acids. The CDR3 region has the DNA TGCAGTGCTAGAGAGGCTTCCCGCCCGTCAGAGCTGCACTCTGGGGCCAACGTCCTGACTTTC. The encoded protein is CSAREASRPSELHSGANVLTF.